What follows describes a single TCR beta chain. This sample is drawn from a study of blood T cell repertoires in COVID-19. Across the study: There were acute and convalescent COVID-19 samples, and they came from the United States, Italy and Spain. Nucleic acid was either cDNA or gDNA, and it came from T cells, B-cell-depleted T cells, or PBMCs.

CDR1 is SGHTA and CDR2 is FQGNSA in the germline V gene. V was shortened by 5 bases and J by 8 bases, with 20 bases between the two germline ends. The CDR3 contains 15 residues. Clones were sequenced by immunoSEQ multiplex PCR, and TCRdb holds only the in-frame ones, with some missing. The top ten clones hold around 3% of a sample with hundreds of thousands of clones, about 85% of them seen once. This sequence was found in a man in his late teens or twenties with active or convalescent COVID-19. The chain is built from TRBV7-2 and TRBJ2-3; TRBD1 is a possible D gene (6 bases). Input material: peripheral blood. The CDR3 protein is CASSLGGGRQPTQYF. CDR3 in DNA: TGTGCCAGCAGCCTCGGTGGGGGCCGCCAGCCTACGCAGTATTTT.